Shown below are 18 T cell receptor beta chains from a single sample sequenced in a study of Ad26.COV2.S vaccination and SARS-CoV-2 variants. Treatment given: around 19 received Ad26.COV2.S at low or high dose, single or two shots; 5 received placebo; per-sample allocation not given. Vaccine and placebo recipients were sampled on day 63 after the first injection. The protocol was immunoSEQ multiplex PCR, while the TCRdb copy is restricted to in-frame clones and leaves out a portion. The repertoire consists of 330,000 or so clones, with about 90% occurring once and the leading ten covering 4.5% to 7%. The starting material was peripheral blood, obtained in a trial of Ad26.COV2.S vaccine versus placebo. The source is a person between 18 and 65 years old who received the Ad26.COV2.S COVID-19 vaccine or a placebo.

The rearrangement uses TRBV5-6 and TRBJ1-2; 7 bases are shared with TRBD1. J gave up 8 bases and V 3 bases, and 13 bases lay outside the gene matches. The CDR3 is 15 amino acids. The germline CDR1 and CDR2 sequences are SGHDT and YYEEEE. This CDR3 is CASSSGWTGSGGYTF. CDR3 DNA sequence: TGTGCCAGCAGCTCTGGATGGACAGGCTCGGGAGGCTACACCTTC. Based on the CDR3 plus reference TRBV5-6 and TRBJ1-2, the full variable domain is DAGVTQSPTHLIKTRGQQVTLRCSPKSGHDTVSWYQQALGQGPQFIFQYYEEEERQRGNFPDRFSGHQFPNYSSELNVNALLLGDSALYLCASSSGWTGSGGYTFGSGTRLTVV.

The gene calls are TRBV7-6 and TRBJ1-5; maybe TRBD1 (6 bases). The V end lost 5 bases, the J end lost 2 bases, and 10 bases lay between the germline ends. The CDR3 extends over 14 amino acids. Germline CDR1 is SGHVS and CDR2 is FNYEAQ. The CDR3 reads CASSGGSGNQPQHF. The CDR3 nucleotides read TGTGCCAGCAGCGGGGGCTCAGGCAATCAGCCCCAGCATTTT.

The rearrangement links TRBV5-1 to TRBJ1-2; TRBD1 agrees at 7 bases. The V gene end was trimmed by 0 bases and the J gene end by 4 bases; junction bases not matched to a gene: 3. In germline, CDR1 is SGHRS, CDR2 YFSETQ. The CDR3 runs 14 residues. The CDR3 spells CASSLEGTVYGYTF. CDR3 DNA: TGCGCCAGCAGCTTGGAAGGGACAGTCTATGGCTACACCTTC.

The sample holds a few counts of this clone. This chain uses TRBV4-3 with TRBJ2-1; a possible D gene is TRBD1 (6 bases). The V gene lost 1 base and the J gene lost 2 bases, with 9 bases spanning the gap. The length of the CDR3 is 15 residues. Germline V gene lookup returns CDR1 LGHNA and CDR2 YSLEER. This CDR3 reads CASSQGTATYNEQFF. The CDR3 DNA follows: TGCGCCAGCAGCCAAGGGACAGCAACCTACAATGAGCAGTTCTTC.

The V and J genes are TRBV4-3 and TRBJ2-1; 11 bases line up with TRBD2. Germline assignment: CDR1 LGHNA and CDR2 YSLEER. This CDR3 spans 18 amino acids. V shed 6 bases, J shed 5 bases, and the junction held 15 bases outside the gene matches. The DNA for the CDR3 is TGCGCCAGCAGTACCCGGACTAGCGGGCGGAGAGGCGACAATGAGCAGTTCTTC. Its protein is CASSTRTSGRRGDNEQFF.

The chain employs TRBV5-5 and TRBJ2-7; 11 positions match TRBD2. The CDR3 covers 15 residues. Germline loops: CDR1 SGHKS, CDR2 YYEKEE (reference sequence). Trimming at V came to 0 bases and at J to 5 bases, leaving 4 bases not matched to a gene. CDR3 sequence: CASSLGELAGDEQYV. The CDR3 region has the DNA TGTGCCAGCAGCTTGGGTGAACTAGCGGGAGACGAGCAGTACGTC.

Only one count was recorded for this clone. The chain joins TRBV7-2 to TRBJ2-1, with TRBD2 matching 8 bases. Trimming took 7 bases from V and 5 from J; bases not matched to a gene: 16. Looked up from germline, CDR1 is SGHTA and CDR2 is FQGNSA. This CDR3 spans 17 amino acids. The CDR3 region has the DNA TGTGCCAGCACTATGCCGGGAGGGGGAGGGCCAAACAATGAGCAGTTCTTC. Protein sequence: CASTMPGGGGPNNEQFF. Full variable domain (remainder filled in from reference TRBV7-2 and TRBJ2-1): GAGVSQSPSNKVTEKGKDVELRCDPISGHTALYWYRQSLGQGLEFLIYFQGNSAPDKSGLPSDRFSAERTGGSVSTLTIQRTQQEDSAVYLCASTMPGGGGPNNEQFFGPGTRLTVL.

The chain combines TRBV20-1 with TRBJ1-2; D is unclear. The ends were cut back, 3 bases at V and 6 bases at J, with 5 bases in the middle. CDR3 length: 10 amino acids. Germline assignment: CDR1 DFQATT and CDR2 SNEGSKA (reference sequence). Here the CDR3 reads CSASFDGYTF. The CDR3, as DNA: TGCAGTGCTAGTTTCGATGGCTACACCTTC.

The rearrangement links TRBV21-1 to TRBJ1-6. TRBV21-1 is classified as a pseudogene. The CDR3 totals 16 residues. The CDR3 loop is CASSKPAGGRSSPLHF. The CDR3 DNA reads TGTGCCAGCAGCAAACCCGCCGGAGGGCGTAGCTCACCCCTCCACTTT.

J is TRBJ1-6 and V is TRBV27; TRBD1 is a possible D gene (5 bases). This CDR3 has 14 residues. Germline V lookup: CDR1 MNHEY, CDR2 SMNVEV (reference sequence). V was shortened by 8 bases and J by 7 bases, with 15 bases between the two germline ends. This CDR3 is CASRGDSSNSPLHF. The DNA of the CDR3 is TGTGCCAGCCGTGGTGACAGTTCAAATTCACCCCTCCACTTT.

This chain uses TRBV5-4 with TRBJ2-3; 7 bases agree with TRBD2. The V segment lost 0 bases and the J segment 6 bases; nucleotides outside the gene matches: 7. The CDR3 has 15 amino acids. CDR1 and CDR2 (germline): SGHNT, YYREEE (reference sequence). The CDR3 reads CASSLASSGPDTQYF. Written as DNA, the CDR3 is TGTGCCAGCAGCTTGGCGTCTAGCGGTCCGGATACGCAGTATTTT.

The J gene is TRBJ1-1, the V gene TRBV6-2 or TRBV6-3; no definite D call. This CDR3 is 11 amino acids long. CDR1 and CDR2 from the germline V gene are MNHEY and SVGEGT. The ends were cut back, 5 bases at V and 6 bases at J, with 7 bases in the middle. CDR3 amino acids: CASSAPPEAFF. As DNA, the CDR3 is TGTGCCAGCAGTGCCCCCCCTGAAGCTTTCTTT.

Here the CDR3 DNA reads TGCGCCAGCAGCCAAGATCCCCTAGCGGGGGAAGTCTCCTACGAGCAGTACTTC. It yields the protein CASSQDPLAGEVSYEQYF. This chain joins TRBV4-1 and TRBJ2-7, with TRBD2 matching 10 bases. With V trimmed by 0 bases and J by 0 bases, 8 bases remained unmatched. Germline values: CDR1 MGHRA, CDR2 YSYEKL. This CDR3 is 18 amino acids long.

The rearrangement uses TRBV29-1 and TRBJ1-1, with TRBD1 identical over 8 bases. The J segment lost 2 bases and the V segment lost 7 bases, leaving 21 bases of the junction unmatched. The CDR3 sequence is 18 residues long. Germline assignment: CDR1 SQVTM and CDR2 ANQGSEA. CDR3 sequence: CSAREVAGQGRGNTEAFF. Written as DNA, the CDR3 is TGCAGCGCCAGAGAAGTAGCCGGACAGGGCAGGGGTAACACTGAAGCTTTCTTT.

The rearrangement links TRBV29-1 to TRBJ1-2; D may be TRBD1 (6 bases). Germline V lookup: CDR1 SQVTM, CDR2 ANQGSEA. The germline V and J ends were trimmed by 4 bases and 5 bases, with 14 bases remaining between them. This CDR3 spans 13 amino acids. CDR3 sequence reads: CSVARTENYGYTF. The CDR3 DNA sequence: TGCAGCGTTGCCCGGACAGAGAATTATGGCTACACCTTC. Full variable domain (remainder filled in from reference TRBV29-1 and TRBJ1-2): SAVISQKPSRDICQRGTSLTIQCQVDSQVTMMFWYRQQPGQSLTLIATANQGSEATYESGFVIDKFPISRPNLTFSTLTVSNMSPEDSSIYLCSVARTENYGYTFGSGTRLTVV.

This clone showed up many times. This chain links TRBV6-5 with TRBJ2-1; D uncertain. Germline CDR1 reads MNHEY; CDR2 reads SVGAGI. V dropped 7 bases and J dropped 0 bases, with 10 bases sitting between them. The CDR3 is 14 amino acids. In DNA form, the CDR3 reads TGTGCCAGCAAACCATCTAGCTCCTACAATGAGCAGTTCTTC. It yields the protein CASKPSSSYNEQFF.

The V gene is TRBV4-1, the J gene TRBJ1-1; D might be TRBD1 (6 bases). CDR3 length: 15 amino acids. Per the germline V gene, CDR1 is MGHRA and CDR2 is YSYEKL. Trimming removed 1 base from V and 3 bases from J, with 12 bases in between. The CDR3 protein is CASSQARGWYTEAFF. The CDR3 nucleotides are TGCGCCAGCAGCCAAGCCAGGGGTTGGTACACTGAAGCTTTCTTT.

The chain couples TRBV6-1 to TRBJ2-7, with 12 bases that match TRBD2. The CDR3 is 16 amino acids. Germline CDR1 is MNHNS and CDR2 is SASEGT. Here the CDR3 reads CASREGGLAGPYEQYV. In nucleotides, the CDR3 is TGTGCCAGCAGGGAAGGGGGACTAGCGGGTCCCTACGAGCAGTACGTC.